The clone carrying this T cell receptor (beta chain) was counted many times. Trimming removed 3 bases from V and 6 bases from J, with 12 bases in between. Germline loops: CDR1 SGHTA, CDR2 FQGNSA. This CDR3 has 13 residues. RNA transcripts served as template for amplifying TCR beta CDR3 sequences. A first-round RT-PCR used HTBI primers, followed by a second-round multiplex PCR. TCRdb recomputed calls from the multiplex PCR reads with MiXCR, one row per CDR3 protein. The sample has 300,000 to 350,000 distinct CDR3 sequences, under 20% seen once. The source of the sample is a study of Graves' ophthalmopathy and Graves' hyperthyroidism.

The receptor was isolated from an adult man with Graves' ophthalmopathy. The V call is TRBV7-2, the J call TRBJ2-7; tentatively, D is TRBD2 (5 bases). Sample: peripheral blood. The CDR3 nucleotides read TGTGCCAGCAGCTTCGTAAGGGCGGGCGAGCAGTACTTC. Translating gives CASSFVRAGEQYF.